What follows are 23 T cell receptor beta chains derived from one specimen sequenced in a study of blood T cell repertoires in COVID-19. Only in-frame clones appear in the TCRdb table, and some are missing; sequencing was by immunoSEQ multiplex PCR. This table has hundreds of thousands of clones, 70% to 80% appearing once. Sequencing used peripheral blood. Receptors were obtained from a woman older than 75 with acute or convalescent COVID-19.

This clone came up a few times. CDR3 loop: CAISPSGTDTDTQYF. The CDR3, as DNA: TGTGCCATCAGCCCTTCCGGGACAGACACAGATACGCAGTATTTT. V and J are TRBV10-3 and TRBJ2-3; 7 bases align to TRBD1. Germline-derived CDR1 and CDR2 are ENHRY and SYGVKD. The CDR3 covers 15 residues. Unmatched junction bases numbered 8, after V lost 6 bases and J lost 2 bases.

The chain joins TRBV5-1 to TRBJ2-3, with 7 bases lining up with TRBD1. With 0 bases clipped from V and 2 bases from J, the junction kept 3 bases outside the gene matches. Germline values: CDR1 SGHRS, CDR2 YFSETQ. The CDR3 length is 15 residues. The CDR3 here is CASSLGGQPTDTQYF. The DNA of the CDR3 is TGCGCCAGCAGCTTGGGGGGACAGCCCACAGATACGCAGTATTTT.

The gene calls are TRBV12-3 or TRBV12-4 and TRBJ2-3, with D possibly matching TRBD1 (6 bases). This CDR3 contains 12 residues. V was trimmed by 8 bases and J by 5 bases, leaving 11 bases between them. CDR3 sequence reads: CASEQGGDTQYF. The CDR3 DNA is TGTGCCAGCGAACAGGGTGGAGATACGCAGTATTTT.

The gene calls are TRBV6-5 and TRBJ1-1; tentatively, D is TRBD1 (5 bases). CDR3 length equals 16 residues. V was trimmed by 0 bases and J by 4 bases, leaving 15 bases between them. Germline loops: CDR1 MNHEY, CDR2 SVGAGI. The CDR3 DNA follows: TGTGCCAGCAGTTACTCGAGCGGCAGGGAGGGCACTGAAGCTTTCTTT. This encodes CASSYSSGREGTEAFF.

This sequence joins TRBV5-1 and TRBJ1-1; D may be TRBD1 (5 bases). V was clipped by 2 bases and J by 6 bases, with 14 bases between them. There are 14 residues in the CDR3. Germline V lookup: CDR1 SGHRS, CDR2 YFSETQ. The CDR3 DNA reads TGCGCCAGCAGCTTCGGGGGGTCTGACGCTGAAGCTTTCTTT. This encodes CASSFGGSDAEAFF.

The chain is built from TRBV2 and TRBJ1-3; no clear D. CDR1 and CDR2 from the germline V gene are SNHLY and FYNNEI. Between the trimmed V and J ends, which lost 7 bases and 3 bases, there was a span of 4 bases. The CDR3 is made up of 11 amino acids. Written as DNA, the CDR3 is TGTGCCAGCAAATATGGAAACACCATATATTTT. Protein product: CASKYGNTIYF.

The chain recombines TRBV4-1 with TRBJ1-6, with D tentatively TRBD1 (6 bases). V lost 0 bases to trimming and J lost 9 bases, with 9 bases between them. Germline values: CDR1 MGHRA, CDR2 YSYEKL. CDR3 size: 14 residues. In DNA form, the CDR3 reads TGCGCCAGCAGCCAAGAGAGGGGGATTTCACCCCTCCACTTT. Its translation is CASSQERGISPLHF.

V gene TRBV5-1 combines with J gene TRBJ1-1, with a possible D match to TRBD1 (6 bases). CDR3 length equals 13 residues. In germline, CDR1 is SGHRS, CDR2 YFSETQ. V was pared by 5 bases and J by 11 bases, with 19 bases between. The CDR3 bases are TGCGCCAGCAGACCGGGGGGGCCCCCCGGGGCTTTCTTT. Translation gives CASRPGGPPGAFF.

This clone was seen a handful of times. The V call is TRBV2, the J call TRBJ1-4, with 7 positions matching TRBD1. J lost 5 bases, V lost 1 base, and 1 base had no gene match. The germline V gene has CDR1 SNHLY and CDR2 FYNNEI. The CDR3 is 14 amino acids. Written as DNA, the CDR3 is TGTGCCAGCAGTGAAGGCAGGGGGAATGAAAAACTGTTTTTT. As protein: CASSEGRGNEKLFF.

CDR3 amino acids: CASSYSGHPNEKLFF. CDR3 in DNA: TGTGCCAGCAGTTACTCGGGGCACCCAAATGAAAAACTGTTTTTT. The J gene is TRBJ1-4, the V gene TRBV6-5, with TRBD1 as a possible D gene (5 bases). The CDR3 length is 15 residues. Trimming took 0 bases from V and 5 from J, leaving 10 bases between them. Germline CDR1 MNHEY, CDR2 SVGAGI.

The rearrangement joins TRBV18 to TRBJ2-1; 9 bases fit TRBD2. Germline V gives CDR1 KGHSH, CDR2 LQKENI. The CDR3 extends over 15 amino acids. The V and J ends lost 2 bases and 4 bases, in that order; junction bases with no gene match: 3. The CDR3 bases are TGTGCCAGCTCACCAGGCGGGAGGGTTTACAATGAGCAGTTCTTC. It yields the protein CASSPGGRVYNEQFF.

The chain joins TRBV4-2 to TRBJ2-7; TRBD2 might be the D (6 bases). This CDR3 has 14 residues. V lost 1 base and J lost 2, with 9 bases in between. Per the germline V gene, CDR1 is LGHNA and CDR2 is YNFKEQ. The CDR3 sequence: CASSQGLGPYEQYF. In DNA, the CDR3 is TGTGCCAGCAGCCAAGGACTAGGCCCCTACGAGCAGTACTTC.

The CDR3 bases are TGTGCCATCAGTGAGTCCTTAGCCACGACTGACAATGAGCAGTTCTTC. Protein product: CAISESLATTDNEQFF. The chain combines TRBV10-3 with TRBJ2-1; D unresolved. The CDR3 runs 16 residues. Germline V gene lookup returns CDR1 ENHRY and CDR2 SYGVKD. V lost 0 bases, J lost 5 bases, and 14 bases lay in between.

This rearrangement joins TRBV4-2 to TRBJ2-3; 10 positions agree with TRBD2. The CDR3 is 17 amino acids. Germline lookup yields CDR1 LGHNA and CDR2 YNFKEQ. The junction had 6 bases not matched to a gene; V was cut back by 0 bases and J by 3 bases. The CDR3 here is CASSQDVSGRGTDTQYF. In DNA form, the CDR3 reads TGTGCCAGCAGCCAAGATGTGAGCGGGAGGGGTACAGATACGCAGTATTTT.

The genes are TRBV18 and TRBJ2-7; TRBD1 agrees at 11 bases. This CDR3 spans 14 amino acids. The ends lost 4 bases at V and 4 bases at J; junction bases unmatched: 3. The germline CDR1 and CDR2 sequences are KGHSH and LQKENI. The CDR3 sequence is CASSLGQGAYEQYF. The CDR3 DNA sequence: TGTGCCAGCTCACTCGGACAGGGGGCTTACGAGCAGTACTTC.

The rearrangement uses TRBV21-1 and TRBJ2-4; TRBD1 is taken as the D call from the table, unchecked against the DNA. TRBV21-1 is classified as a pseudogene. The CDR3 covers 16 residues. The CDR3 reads CASSKERGPGKNIQYF. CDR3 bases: TGTGCCAGCAGCAAAGAGAGGGGGCCGGGCAAAAACATTCAGTACTTC.

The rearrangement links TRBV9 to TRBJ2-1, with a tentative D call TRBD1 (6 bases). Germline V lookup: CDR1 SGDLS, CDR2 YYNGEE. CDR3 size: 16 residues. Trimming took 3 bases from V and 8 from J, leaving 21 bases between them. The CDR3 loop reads CASSDPTGHREDEQFF. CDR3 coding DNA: TGTGCCAGCAGCGACCCAACGGGACACCGGGAAGATGAGCAGTTCTTC.

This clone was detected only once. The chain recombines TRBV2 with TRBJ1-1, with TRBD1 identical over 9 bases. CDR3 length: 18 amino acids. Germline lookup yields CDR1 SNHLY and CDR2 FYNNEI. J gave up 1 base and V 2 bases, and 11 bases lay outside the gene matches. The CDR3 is CASSERGQGSLGNTEAFF. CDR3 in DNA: TGTGCCAGCAGTGAACGGGGACAGGGCTCTCTAGGGAACACTGAAGCTTTCTTT.

The CDR3 here is CARSPDRGPGNTIYF. CDR3 DNA sequence: TGTGCCAGAAGCCCCGACAGGGGGCCTGGAAACACCATATATTTT. V is TRBV7-5 and J is TRBJ1-3; no check of the table's D call, TRBD1, against the DNA was made. TRBV7-5 is labeled a pseudogene. CDR3 size: 15 residues.

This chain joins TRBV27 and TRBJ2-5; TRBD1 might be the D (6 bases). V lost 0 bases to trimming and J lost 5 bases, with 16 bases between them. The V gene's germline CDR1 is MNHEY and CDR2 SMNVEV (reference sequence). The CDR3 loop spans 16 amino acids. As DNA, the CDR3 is TGTGCCAGCAGTTTATCATACACAGGGTTGTTTGAGACCCAGTACTTC. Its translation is CASSLSYTGLFETQYF.

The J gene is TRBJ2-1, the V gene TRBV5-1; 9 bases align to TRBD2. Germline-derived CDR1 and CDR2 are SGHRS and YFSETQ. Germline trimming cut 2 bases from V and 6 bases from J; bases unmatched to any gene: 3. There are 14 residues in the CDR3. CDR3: CASSLGRGGNEQFF. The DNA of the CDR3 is TGCGCCAGCAGCTTAGGGCGGGGGGGCAATGAGCAGTTCTTC.

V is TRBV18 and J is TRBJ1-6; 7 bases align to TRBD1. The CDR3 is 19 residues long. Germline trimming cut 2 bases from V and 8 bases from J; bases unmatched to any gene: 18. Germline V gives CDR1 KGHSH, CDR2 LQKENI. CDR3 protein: CASSPNLPQGVLIDSPLHF. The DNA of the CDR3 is TGTGCCAGCTCACCAAATCTCCCCCAGGGGGTCCTTATTGATTCACCCCTCCACTTT.

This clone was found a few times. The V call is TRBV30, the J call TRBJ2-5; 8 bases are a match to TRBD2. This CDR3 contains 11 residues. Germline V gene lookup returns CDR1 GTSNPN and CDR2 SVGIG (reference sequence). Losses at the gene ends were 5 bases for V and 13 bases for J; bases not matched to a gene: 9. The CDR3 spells CAWHAGGTVYF. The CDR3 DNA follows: TGTGCCTGGCACGCGGGGGGCACGGTGTACTTC.